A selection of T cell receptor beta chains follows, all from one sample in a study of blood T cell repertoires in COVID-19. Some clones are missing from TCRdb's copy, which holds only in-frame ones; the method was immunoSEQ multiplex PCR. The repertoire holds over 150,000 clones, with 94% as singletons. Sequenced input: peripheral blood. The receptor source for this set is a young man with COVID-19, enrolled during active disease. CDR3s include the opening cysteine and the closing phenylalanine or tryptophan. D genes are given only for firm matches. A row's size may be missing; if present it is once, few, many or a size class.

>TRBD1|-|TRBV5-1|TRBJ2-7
CASSRSGDRGYEQYF
TGCGCCAGCAGCCGATCCGGGGACAGGGGCTACGAGCAGTACTTC
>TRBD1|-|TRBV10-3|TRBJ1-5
CAISNRDRGDQPQHF
TGTGCCATCAGCAACCGGGACAGGGGGGATCAGCCCCAGCATTTT
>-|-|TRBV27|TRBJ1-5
CASRTRGNQPQHF
TGTGCCAGCAGGACTCGAGGGAATCAGCCCCAGCATTTT
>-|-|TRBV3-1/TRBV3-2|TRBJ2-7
CASSQARGLLDEQYF
TGTGCCAGCAGCCAGGCTCGGGGACTCTTAGACGAGCAGTACTTC
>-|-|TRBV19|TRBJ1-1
CASTEGNTEAFF
TGTGCCAGTACCGAGGGGAACACTGAAGCTTTCTTT
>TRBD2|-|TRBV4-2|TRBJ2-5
CASSQGTSGGAWLETQYF
TGTGCCAGCAGCCAAGGGACTAGCGGGGGGGCATGGTTGGAGACCCAGTACTTC
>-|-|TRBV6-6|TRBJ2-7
CASSPRTGYEQYF
TGTGCCAGCAGTCCACGGACGGGGTACGAGCAGTACTTC
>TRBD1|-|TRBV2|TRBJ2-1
CASLAGQGNNEQFF
TGTGCCAGCCTCGCAGGACAGGGAAACAATGAGCAGTTCTTC
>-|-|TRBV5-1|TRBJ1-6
CASSLGQANSPLHF
TGCGCCAGCAGCTTGGGACAGGCGAATTCACCCCTCCACTTT
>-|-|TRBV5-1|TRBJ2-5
CASSWRPQQETQYF
TGCGCCAGCAGCTGGAGGCCACAGCAGGAGACCCAGTACTTC
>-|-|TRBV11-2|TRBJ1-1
CASSLYGGNTEAFF
TGTGCCAGCAGCTTATACGGGGGGAACACTGAAGCTTTCTTT
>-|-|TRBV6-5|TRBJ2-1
CASIETGSSYNEQFF
TGTGCCAGCATCGAAACAGGGAGCTCCTACAATGAGCAGTTCTTC
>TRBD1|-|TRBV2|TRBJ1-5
CASSETTGSNQPQHF
TGTGCCAGCAGTGAGACGACAGGGAGCAATCAGCCCCAGCATTTT
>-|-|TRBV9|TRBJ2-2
CASSVAEKGELFF
TGTGCCAGCAGCGTTGCGGAGAAAGGGGAGCTGTTTTTT
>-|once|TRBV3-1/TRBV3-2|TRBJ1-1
CASRQGGTEAFF
TGTGCCAGCAGACAGGGTGGAACTGAAGCTTTCTTT
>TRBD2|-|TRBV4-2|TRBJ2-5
CASSQKFAGEEETQYF
TGTGCCAGCAGCCAAAAGTTCGCGGGGGAGGAAGAGACCCAGTACTTC